A single count supports the clone carrying this T cell receptor (beta chain). The CDR3 sequence is 14 residues long. Trimming removed 5 bases from V and 6 bases from J; junction bases left unmatched: 5. Germline V lookup: CDR1 SGHTA, CDR2 FQGNSA. This entry is derived from a study of blood T cell repertoires in COVID-19. The overall study: PBMCs, B-cell-depleted T cells, or T cells were the source of the cDNA or gDNA that made up the material.

Clones were read by immunoSEQ multiplex PCR, and TCRdb kept only the in-frame ones, dropping some. The sample includes a few hundred thousand clones, roughly 90% of them seen just once. Sequencing used peripheral blood. The rearrangement links TRBV7-2 to TRBJ2-2, with 8 bases lining up with TRBD2. The receptor was derived from a woman in her fifties or sixties with active or convalescent COVID-19. CDR3 residues: CASSRGAGAGELFF. CDR3 DNA: TGTGCCAGCAGCCGGGGAGCGGGAGCCGGGGAGCTGTTTTTT.